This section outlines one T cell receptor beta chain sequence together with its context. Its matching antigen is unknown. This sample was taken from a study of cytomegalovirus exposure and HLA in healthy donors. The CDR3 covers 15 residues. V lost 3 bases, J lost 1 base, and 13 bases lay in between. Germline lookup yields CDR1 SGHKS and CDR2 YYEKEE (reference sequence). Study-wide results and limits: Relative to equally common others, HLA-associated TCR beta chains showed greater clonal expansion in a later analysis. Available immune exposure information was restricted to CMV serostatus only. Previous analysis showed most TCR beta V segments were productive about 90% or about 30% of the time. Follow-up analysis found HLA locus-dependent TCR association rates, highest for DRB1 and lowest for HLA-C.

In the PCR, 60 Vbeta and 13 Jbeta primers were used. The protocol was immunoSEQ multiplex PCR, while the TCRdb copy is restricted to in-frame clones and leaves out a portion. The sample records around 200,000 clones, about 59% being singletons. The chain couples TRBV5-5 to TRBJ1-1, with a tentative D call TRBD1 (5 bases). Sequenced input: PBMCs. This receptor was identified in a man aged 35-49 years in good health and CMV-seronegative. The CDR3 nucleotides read TGTGCCAGCAGCTCAACCGGGGGGGAGAACACTGAAGCTTTCTTT. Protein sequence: CASSSTGGENTEAFF.